Ten or more counts support the clone carrying this TCR beta chain. The data are from a study of human T cells and chemical hapten exposure. TCRdb reprocessed the RACE reads via MiXCR and lists one record per CDR3 protein. Of about 92,000 distinct CDR3 sequences listed, around 10% were seen once; the top ten hold around 3.9%. This CDR3 is 12 amino acids long. Trimming pared 9 bases from V and 0 bases from J, leaving 9 bases between. Germline values: CDR1 ENHRY, CDR2 SYGVKD. Time point here: pre-sensitization, week 0. Treatment given: therapeutic diphenylcyclopropenone sensitization with weekly scalp DPC. Before extraction, the whole blood was not fractionated, and total RNA was taken from it.

The source was whole blood, collected in connection with sensitization to the hapten diphenylcyclopropenone (DPC). This chain connects TRBV10-3 to TRBJ2-7, with a weak D call TRBD2 (5 bases). The clonotype comes from a woman in her forties with alopecia areata. Some clones in this sample may be carry-over from other donors' samples. Written as DNA, the CDR3 is TGTGCCATGGGGAGTCCCTCCTACGAGCAGTACTTC. Amino acid sequence: CAMGSPSYEQYF.